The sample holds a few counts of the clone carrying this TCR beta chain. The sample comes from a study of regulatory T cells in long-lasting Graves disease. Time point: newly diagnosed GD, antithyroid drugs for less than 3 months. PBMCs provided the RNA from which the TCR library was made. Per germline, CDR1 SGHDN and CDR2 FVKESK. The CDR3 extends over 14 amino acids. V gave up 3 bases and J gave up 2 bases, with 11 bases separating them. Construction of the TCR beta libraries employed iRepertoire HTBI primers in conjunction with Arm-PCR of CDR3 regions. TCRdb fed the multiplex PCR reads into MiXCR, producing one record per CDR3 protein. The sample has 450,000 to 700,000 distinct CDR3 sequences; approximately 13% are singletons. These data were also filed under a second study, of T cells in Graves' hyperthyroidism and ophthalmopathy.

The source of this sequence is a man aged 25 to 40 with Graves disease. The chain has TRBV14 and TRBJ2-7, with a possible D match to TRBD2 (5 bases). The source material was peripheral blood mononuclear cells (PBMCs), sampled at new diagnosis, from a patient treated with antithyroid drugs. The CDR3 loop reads CASSHRLITYEQYF. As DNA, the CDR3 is TGTGCCAGCAGCCATCGACTAATAACCTACGAGCAGTACTTC.